The rows below give T cell receptor beta chains drawn from one sample of a study of tumor-infiltrating lymphocytes in oesophageal squamous cell carcinoma. TCRdb itself ran the PCR reads through MiXCR, one entry per CDR3 protein. Of about 12,000 distinct CDR3 sequences in the sample, 50% to 65% are singletons; the top ten hold approximately 31%. The source material was esophageal tumor tissue. The source of these receptors is a female donor with esophageal squamous cell carcinoma. Both conserved end residues are part of each CDR3. Fields, in order: J gene, V gene, D gene, CDR3 protein. The D gene is left open where the match is weak.

J: NA
V: TRBV7-8
D: NA
CDR3: CASSSHEGGGMRHEQYF

J: TRBJ2-3
V: TRBV7-2
D: NA
CDR3: CASSPLSGPDTQYF

J: TRBJ2-1
V: TRBV7-5
D: NA
CDR3: CISFGWQETQFF

J: NA
V: TRBV6-1
D: NA
CDR3: CASGQTAYNEQFF

J: NA
V: TRBV6-6
D: NA
CDR3: CASTRGGGLGETQYF

J: TRBJ2-7
V: TRBV14
D: TRBD2
CDR3: CASSQDKGTGTSQTYEQYF

J: TRBJ2-1
V: TRBV28
D: TRBD2
CDR3: CASRQLAGGANEQFF

J: TRBJ2-7
V: TRBV28
D: NA
CDR3: CASSFYRYEQYF

J: NA
V: TRBV12-3/TRBV12-4
D: TRBD1
CDR3: CASSLEARDSRGWYEQYF

J: TRBJ2-3
V: TRBV12-3/TRBV12-4
D: NA
CDR3: CASSYQRSTDTQYF

J: TRBJ2-1
V: TRBV6-1
D: NA
CDR3: CASRVEGSYNEQFF

J: TRBJ2-5
V: TRBV7-3
D: NA
CDR3: CASSATTLETQYF

J: NA
V: TRBV12-3/TRBV12-4
D: NA
CDR3: CASSLGPYNEQFF

J: NA
V: TRBV11-1
D: TRBD2
CDR3: CASSSYLWTSGRLGNTDTQYF

J: TRBJ2-5
V: TRBV11-2
D: NA
CDR3: CASSLDQETQYF

J: TRBJ2-1
V: TRBV7-9
D: TRBD2
CDR3: CASSPASSGTYNEQFF

J: NA
V: TRBV7-2
D: NA
CDR3: CASSLVWSSYEQYF

J: TRBJ2-5
V: TRBV7-6
D: NA
CDR3: CASSPGTPYQETQYF